The present entry profiles one TCR beta chain with its context. Profiled with immunoSEQ multiplex PCR; TCRdb holds only in-frame clones, not every one. The repertoire holds about 380,000 clones, with roughly 94% as singletons. The data originate from a study of shared T cell receptors in the human thymus. The CDR3 runs to 16 residues. The V end was cut by 0 bases, the J end by 1 base, with 10 bases between. Germline CDR1 is MGHRA and CDR2 is YSYEKL. This TCR derives from a human donor. Sequencing used thymocytes. The chain carries TRBV4-1 and TRBJ1-5; tentative D call: TRBD1 (6 bases). For the CDR3, the DNA is TGCGCCAGCAGCCAAGATAGGGGGGAAAGCAATCAGCCCCAGCATTTT. Translation: CASSQDRGESNQPQHF.